The 10 T cell receptor beta chains below were found in one sample sequenced in a study of blood T cells in healthy people across ages. A J-beta primer mix and a sample-barcoded 5' primer were used in a second PCR of roughly 6 to 12 cycles. TCRdb analysed the 5' RACE reads with MiXCR anew, one entry per CDR3 protein. The sample lists over a million distinct CDR3 sequences; 40% to 50% were seen once. Sequenced input: blood. All receptors come from a woman younger than 35 in good health.

This chain uses TRBV12-3 or TRBV12-4 with TRBJ2-7; TRBD2 agrees at 8 bases. The CDR3 consists of 15 residues. The J segment lost 7 bases and the V segment lost 3 bases, leaving 11 bases of the junction unmatched. The CDR3 coding sequence is TGTGCCAGCAGTTTCGGGCGGGGGGATATCAATGAGCAGTACTTC. It is translated as CASSFGRGDINEQYF.

This clonotype was counted a few times. The rearrangement links TRBV12-3 or TRBV12-4 to TRBJ2-7; the match to TRBD1 covers 9 bases. The CDR3 runs to 12 residues. V was pared by 6 bases and J by 11 bases, with 8 bases of the junction left unmatched. The CDR3: CASSPSDRGEYF. In DNA, the CDR3 is TGTGCCAGCAGCCCCTCGGACAGGGGCGAGTACTTC.

The V gene is TRBV28, the J gene TRBJ2-4; maybe TRBD1 (6 bases). The CDR3 sequence is 17 residues long. V dropped 2 bases and J dropped 12 bases, with 26 bases sitting between them. Per germline, CDR1 MDHEN and CDR2 SYDVKM. In DNA form, the CDR3 reads TGTGCCAGCAGTTTACCGGCTCAATCAACCTCAGGGGCGAGTCAGTACTTC. It translates to CASSLPAQSTSGASQYF.

This clonotype was seen more than once but under ten times. The chain is built from TRBV2 and TRBJ2-1; D may correspond to TRBD1 or TRBD2 (5 bases each). This CDR3 is 15 amino acids long. CDR1 is SNHLY, CDR2 FYNNEI, per germline. The germline V and J ends were trimmed by 7 bases and 4 bases, with 17 bases remaining between them. The CDR3 sequence is CASTEGSPRYNEQFF. The CDR3 DNA reads as TGTGCCAGCACAGAGGGGTCCCCCCGATACAATGAGCAGTTCTTC.

This clonotype was seen a handful of times. The chain employs TRBV11-2 and TRBJ2-7; maybe TRBD2 (5 bases). Germline V gene lookup returns CDR1 SGHAT and CDR2 FQNNGV. V was clipped by 5 bases and J by 2 bases, with 13 bases between them. CDR3 size: 14 residues. DNA for the CDR3: TGTGCCAGCAGCCCCCTCAGCGGCCCCTACGAGCAGTACTTC. As protein: CASSPLSGPYEQYF.

This clonotype has only one observation. V and J are TRBV30 and TRBJ2-1; D remains unclear. The CDR3 consists of 12 residues. Germline assignment: CDR1 GTSNPN and CDR2 SVGIG (reference sequence). The V end lost 5 bases, the J end lost 9 bases, and 14 bases lay between the germline ends. The CDR3 reads CAWGPQRGEQFF. The CDR3 nucleotides read TGTGCCTGGGGCCCCCAACGTGGTGAGCAGTTCTTC.

Only a few counts were recorded for this clonotype. The chain employs TRBV24-1 and TRBJ2-1, with TRBD2 matching over 16 bases. The CDR3 is 16 residues long. In germline, CDR1 is KGHDR, CDR2 SFDVKD. The ends lost 9 bases at V and 4 bases at J; junction bases unmatched: 5. The CDR3 reads CATGGTSGGDYNEQFF. The DNA for the CDR3 is TGTGCCACCGGAGGGACTAGCGGGGGGGATTACAATGAGCAGTTCTTC.

The chain joins TRBV18 to TRBJ2-1, with D maybe TRBD2 (6 bases). V lost 3 bases and J lost 6, with 9 bases in between. Germline V gene data show CDR1 as KGHSH and CDR2 as LQKENI. The CDR3 contains 13 residues. The CDR3 DNA reads TGTGCCAGCTCACCGCTGACTAGCAATGAGCAGTTCTTC. It encodes CASSPLTSNEQFF. The whole variable domain, remainder taken from reference TRBV18 and TRBJ2-1, is NAGVMQNPRHLVRRRGQEARLRCSPMKGHSHVYWYRQLPEEGLKFMVYLQKENIIDESGMPKERFSAEFPKEGPSILRIQQVVRGDSAAYFCASSPLTSNEQFFGPGTRLTVL.

The chain carries TRBV14 and TRBJ2-3; the D gene is possibly TRBD1 (5 bases). The ends were cut back, 3 bases at V and 1 base at J, with 14 bases in the middle. This CDR3 has 16 amino acids. CDR1 SGHDN and CDR2 FVKESK come from the germline V gene. For the CDR3, the DNA is TGTGCCAGCAGCCATTTCCAGGGAAGGGGCACAGATACGCAGTATTTT. Protein product: CASSHFQGRGTDTQYF.

The V gene is TRBV30, the J gene TRBJ2-7; D is possibly TRBD1 (6 bases). Between the trimmed V and J ends, which lost 7 bases and 3 bases, there was a span of 10 bases. The CDR3 runs 11 residues. Germline lookup yields CDR1 GTSNPN and CDR2 SVGIG (reference sequence). The CDR3 bases are TGTGCCTCCGCAGGGGACTACGAGCAGTACTTC. It encodes CASAGDYEQYF.